Included here is one TCR beta chain sequence, with context. CDR3 length: 17 residues. Deletions cut 0 bases from V and 1 base from J, with 14 bases between. Looked up from germline, CDR1 is LGHDT and CDR2 is YNNKEL (reference sequence). The sample comes from a study of blood T cell repertoires in COVID-19. Study in general: The study drew acute and convalescent COVID-19 samples from the United States, Italy and Spain. T cells, B-cell-depleted T cells, or PBMCs provided the cDNA or gDNA that served as material.

In the authors' methods: Scientists estimated how many nucleated cells there were by amplifying reference gene primers. This table comes from immunoSEQ multiplex PCR, and its TCRdb copy is limited to in-frame clones, with some not included. D and trimming were read from the DNA, whereas the V and J calls and clone size are those reported in that table. The sample gives more than 250,000 clones, 65% to 85% of which show up once; roughly 1.2% is in the top ten. Sequenced material: peripheral blood. The clonotype was recovered from a woman between 50 and 59 years old with acute or convalescent COVID-19. The gene calls are TRBV3-1 (or the pseudogene TRBV3-2) and TRBJ2-3, with a weak D call TRBD1 (5 bases). Written as DNA, the CDR3 is TGTGCCAGCAGCCAAGATCCGCAGGGTGGGGGCACAGATACGCAGTATTTT. Protein: CASSQDPQGGGTDTQYF.